This T cell receptor beta chain is from a study of shared clonotypes between healthy human individuals. Study overall: The study drew on a couple of women and a few men aged 18 to 49 as donors.

Remarks on this clone: Its target is unknown.

The V gene's germline CDR1 is MNHEY and CDR2 SMNVEV (reference sequence). The length of the CDR3 is 14 residues. Naivety among CD8 cells was defined by CD45RO negativity and positive CCR7 selection, thereby excluding terminally differentiated effector memory CD45RA+ cells. Produced via immunoSEQ multiplex PCR; TCRdb's table is partial and in-frame only. This table has about 2,200,000 clones, about 92% appearing once. The study, taken as a whole, reports: Sorted-subset sequencing, rarefaction showed, was incomplete despite large depth. Non-shared clonotypes displayed generation probabilities falling below those of clonotypes present in all four donors.

The receptor comes from a man aged 18 to 30 in good health. Some clones in this sample may be carry-over from other donors' samples. V gene TRBV27 combines with J gene TRBJ2-5; D may be TRBD2 (6 bases). Judging by the DNA end, TRBJ2-7 fits better; the J call may be wrong. The sequenced material came from naive CD8+ T cells from PBMCs. CDR3 amino acids: CASRFGGDSYEQYF. CDR3 nucleotides: TGTGCCAGTCGGTTCGGAGGGGATTCCTACGAGCAGTACTTC.